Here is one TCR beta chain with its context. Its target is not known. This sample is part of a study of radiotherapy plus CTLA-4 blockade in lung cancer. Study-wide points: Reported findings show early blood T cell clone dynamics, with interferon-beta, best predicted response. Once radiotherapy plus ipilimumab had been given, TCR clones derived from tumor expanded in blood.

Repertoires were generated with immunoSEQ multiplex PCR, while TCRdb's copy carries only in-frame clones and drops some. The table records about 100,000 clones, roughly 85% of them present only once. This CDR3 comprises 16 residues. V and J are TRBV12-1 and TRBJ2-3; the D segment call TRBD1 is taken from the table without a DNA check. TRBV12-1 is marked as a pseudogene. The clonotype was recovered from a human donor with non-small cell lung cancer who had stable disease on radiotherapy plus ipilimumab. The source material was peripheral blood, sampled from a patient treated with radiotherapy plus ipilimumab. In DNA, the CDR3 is TGTGCCAGCAGCTTTGAGGAAGGGGTTGAAACAGATACGCAGTATTTT. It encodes CASSFEEGVETDTQYF.